This TCR beta chain was captured by sequencing in a study of cytomegalovirus exposure and HLA in healthy donors. In germline, CDR1 is LNHDA, CDR2 SQIVND (reference sequence). The CDR3 extends over 16 amino acids. Unmatched junction bases numbered 13, after V lost 6 bases and J lost 3 bases. With 60 Vbeta and 13 Jbeta primers, the PCR was carried out. Some clones are missing from TCRdb's copy, which holds only in-frame ones; the method was immunoSEQ multiplex PCR. The table includes 95,000 to 150,000 clones, approximately 80% detected once. V gene TRBV19 combines with J gene TRBJ1-2; TRBD1 matches at 7 bases. Sequenced: PBMCs. The origin of this receptor is a human donor in good health. The CDR3 sequence: CASSPTPQGTYYGYTF. The CDR3 region has the DNA TGTGCCAGTAGCCCAACCCCACAGGGGACCTACTATGGCTACACCTTC.